These T cell receptor beta chains were read from a single sample in a study of T cell responses to AZD1222 COVID-19 vaccine. Repertoires were generated with immunoSEQ multiplex PCR, while TCRdb's copy carries only in-frame clones and drops some. Of some 170,000 clones listed, 85% to 95% are singletons. This specimen was peripheral blood, taken 28 days after the second AZD1222 dose. These receptor sequences come from an adult who received the AZD1222 COVID-19 vaccine. The CDR3 runs from the conserved cysteine through the conserved F or W. The order of the fields is V gene, CDR3 protein.

>TRBV18
CASSPLPGSHGELFF
>TRBV7-9
CASGVNTEAFF
>TRBV5-1
CASSSTGGGELFF
>TRBV9
CASSGSTTAGELFF
>TRBV9
CASSLFSGGRNEQFF
>TRBV12-5
CASGWETGVGYGYTF
>TRBV20-1
CSARAPGYTF
>TRBV11-2
CASRTQGAGANVLTF
>TRBV7-9
CASSLGTIPGYTF
>TRBV25-1
CASSALFEAFF
>TRBV9
CASSVGSGLGTDTQYF
>TRBV7-9
CASSLGGPTDTQYF
>TRBV21-1
CAIFGTSGYEQYF
>TRBV5-1
CASSLLRQGGTEAFF
>TRBV15
CATSRVALGAEAFF
>TRBV3-1/TRBV3-2
CASSPEVGTTEAFF
>TRBV2
CASPAQRESYEQYF
>TRBV7-9
CASSLTVVFDEQYF
>TRBV28
CASTLPGLYGYTF
>TRBV19
CASSPRGRTNQPQHF
>TRBV7-9
CASSSQGGMNTEAFF
>TRBV12-5
CASGYSIRTETQYF
>TRBV27
CASSYFGLASYEQYF
>TRBV7-6
CASSFGTGKGYEQYF
>TRBV28
CASSSGQGNTEAFF
>TRBV28
CASSWGTGAFGYYGYTF
>TRBV12-5
CASGRDQMNTEAFF
>TRBV3-1/TRBV3-2
CASSQWARQNEKLFF
>TRBV28
CASSPPGREGYNEQFF